This T cell receptor beta chain was found in a study of CD8 T cells in Susac syndrome. A quantity of about 0.5 to 1 ug RNA underwent reverse transcription using random hexamers. Via MiXCR, TCRdb re-called the immunoSEQ multiplex PCR reads, giving one row per CDR3 protein. The table shows 100,000 to 150,000 distinct CDR3 sequences, with 90% to 95% occurring only once. TCR beta from blood CD8+ and CD4+ T cells was sequenced. Only one count was recorded for this clonotype. Germline CDR1 DFQATT, CDR2 SNEGSKA (reference sequence). The CDR3 spans 13 residues. The ends were cut back, 3 bases at V and 3 bases at J, with 11 bases in the middle.

Material for sequencing was CD4+ T cells from PBMCs. The clonotype originates from a human donor in good health. The chain is built from TRBV20-1 and TRBJ1-2; no firm D call. The CDR3 DNA is TGCAGTGCTAGTCTTGAGTTCGACTATGGCTACACCTTC. Residues: CSASLEFDYGYTF.